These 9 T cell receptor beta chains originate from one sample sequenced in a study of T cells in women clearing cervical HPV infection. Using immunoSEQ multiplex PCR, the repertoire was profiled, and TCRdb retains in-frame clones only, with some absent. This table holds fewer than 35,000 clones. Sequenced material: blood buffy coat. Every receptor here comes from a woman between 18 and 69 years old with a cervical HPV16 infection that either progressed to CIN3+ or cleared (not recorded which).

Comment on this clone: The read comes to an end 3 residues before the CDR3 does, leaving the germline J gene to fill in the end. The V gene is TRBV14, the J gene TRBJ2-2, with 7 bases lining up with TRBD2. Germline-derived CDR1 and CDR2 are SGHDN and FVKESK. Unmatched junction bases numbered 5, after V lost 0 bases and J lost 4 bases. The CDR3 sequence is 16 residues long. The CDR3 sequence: CASSQELAGLTGELFF. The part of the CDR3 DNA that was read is TGTGCCAGCAGCCAAGAGTTAGCGGGCCTCACCGGGGAG.

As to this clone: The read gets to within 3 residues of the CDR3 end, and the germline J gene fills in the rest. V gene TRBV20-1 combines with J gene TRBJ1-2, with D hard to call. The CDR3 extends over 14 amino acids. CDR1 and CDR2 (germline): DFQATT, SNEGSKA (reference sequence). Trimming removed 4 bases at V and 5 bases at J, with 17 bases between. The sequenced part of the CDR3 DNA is TGCAGTGCTACAGTGTCGGAGGGCGTATATGGC. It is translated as CSATVSEGVYG. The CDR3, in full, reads CSATVSEGVYGYTF.

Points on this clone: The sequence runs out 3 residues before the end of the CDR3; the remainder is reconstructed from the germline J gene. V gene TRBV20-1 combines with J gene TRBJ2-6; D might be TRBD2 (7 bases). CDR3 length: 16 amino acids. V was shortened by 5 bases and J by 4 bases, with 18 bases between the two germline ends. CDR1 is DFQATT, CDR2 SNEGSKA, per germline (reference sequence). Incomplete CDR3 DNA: TGCAGTGCTCTCCCGCCGGGGGGCTCGGGGGCCAACGTC. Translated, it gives CSALPPGGSGANV. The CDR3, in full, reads CSALPPGGSGANVLTF.

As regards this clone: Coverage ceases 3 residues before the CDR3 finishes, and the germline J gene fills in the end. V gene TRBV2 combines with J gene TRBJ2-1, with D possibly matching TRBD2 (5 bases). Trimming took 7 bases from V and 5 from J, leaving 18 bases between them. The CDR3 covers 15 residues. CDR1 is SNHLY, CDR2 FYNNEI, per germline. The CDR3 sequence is CASNGVRPPNNEQFF. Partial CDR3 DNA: TGTGCCAGCAACGGGGTCCGACCACCTAACAATGAG.

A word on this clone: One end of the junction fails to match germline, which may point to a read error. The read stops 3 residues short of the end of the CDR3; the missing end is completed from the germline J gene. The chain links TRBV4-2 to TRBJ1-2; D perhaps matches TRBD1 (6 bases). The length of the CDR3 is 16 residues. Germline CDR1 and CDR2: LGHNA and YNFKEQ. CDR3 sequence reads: CASSQDTGLSIYGYTF. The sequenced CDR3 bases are TGCGCCAGCAGCCAAGATACAGGGTTGAGTATCTATGGC.

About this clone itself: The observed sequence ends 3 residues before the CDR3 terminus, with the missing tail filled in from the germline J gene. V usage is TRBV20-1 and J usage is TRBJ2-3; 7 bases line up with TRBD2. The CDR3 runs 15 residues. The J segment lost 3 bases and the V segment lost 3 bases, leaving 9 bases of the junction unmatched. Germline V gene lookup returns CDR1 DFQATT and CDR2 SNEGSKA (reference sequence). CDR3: CSASGGKGRTDTQYF. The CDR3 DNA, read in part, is TGCAGTGCTAGCGGGGGGAAGGGCCGGACAGATACG.

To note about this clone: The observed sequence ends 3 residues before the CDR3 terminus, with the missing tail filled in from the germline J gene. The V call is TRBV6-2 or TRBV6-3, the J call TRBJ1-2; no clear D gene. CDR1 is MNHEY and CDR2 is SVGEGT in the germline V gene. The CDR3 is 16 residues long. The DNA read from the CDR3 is TGTGCCAGCAGTTACCTGACTAGCGGGAGCGGAGATACC. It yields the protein CASSYLTSGSGDT. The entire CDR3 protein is CASSYLTSGSGDTYTF.

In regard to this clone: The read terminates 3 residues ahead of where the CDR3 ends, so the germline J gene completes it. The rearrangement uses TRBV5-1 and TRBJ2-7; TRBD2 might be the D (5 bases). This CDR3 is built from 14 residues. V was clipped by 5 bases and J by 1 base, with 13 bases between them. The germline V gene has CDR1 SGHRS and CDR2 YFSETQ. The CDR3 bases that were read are TGCGCCAGCAGTCGTGAGGGTTCATCCTACGAG. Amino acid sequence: CASSREGSSYE. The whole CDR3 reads CASSREGSSYEQYF. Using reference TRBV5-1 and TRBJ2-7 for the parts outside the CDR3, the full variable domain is KAGVTQTPRYLIKTRGQQVTLSCSPISGHRSVSWYQQTPGQGLQFLFEYFSETQRNKGNFPGRFSGRQFSNSRSEMNVSTLELGDSALYLCASSREGSSYEQYFGPGTRLTVT.

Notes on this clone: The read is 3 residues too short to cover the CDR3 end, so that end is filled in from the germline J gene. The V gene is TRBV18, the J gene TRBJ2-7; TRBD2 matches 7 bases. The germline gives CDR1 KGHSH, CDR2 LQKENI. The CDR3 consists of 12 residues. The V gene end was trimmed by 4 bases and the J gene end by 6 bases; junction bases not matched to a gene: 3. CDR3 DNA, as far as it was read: TGTGCCAGCTCACGGGAGGGGTCCGAG. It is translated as CASSREGSE. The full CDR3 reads CASSREGSEQYF.